The present TCR beta chain was sequenced within a study of STAT5B mutations in CD4+ large granular lymphocyte leukemia. Comment on this clone: Its specificity is not known.

Findings of the study overall: No patients shared main leukemic clonotypes, though around 25% appeared at low frequency elsewhere.

Sequencing was performed with immunoSEQ multiplex PCR; in TCRdb, only in-frame clones are kept and a portion is missing. The sample holds 28,000 or so clones, 78% seen once. The specimen sequenced was CD4+ T cells from blood buffy coats. This clonotype was sampled from a human donor in good health.

The CDR3, as DNA: TGTGCCAGCAGTAACCCTCAGGGAGGCTACGAGCAGTACTTC. Its protein is CASSNPQGGYEQYF. The genes are TRBV6-6 and TRBJ2-7; the D gene is possibly TRBD2 (6 bases). The CDR3 is 14 amino acids. From germline, CDR1 is MNHNY and CDR2 SVGAGI (reference sequence). V lost 5 bases and J lost 3, with 14 bases in between.